The T cell receptor (beta chain) described here comes from a study of T cells in Graves' hyperthyroidism and ophthalmopathy. What was amplified from RNA transcripts were TCR beta CDR3 regions. HTBI primers were used for first-round RT-PCR of the TCR CDR3. One entry per CDR3 protein results from TCRdb running MiXCR on the multiplex PCR reads. The table has 450,000 to 650,000 distinct CDR3 sequences, more than 15% seen once. The CDR3 length is 16 residues. With 6 bases clipped from V and 3 bases from J, the junction kept 11 bases outside the gene matches. CDR1 is MGHDK and CDR2 is SYGVNS in the germline V gene. Ophthalmopathy patients had moderate-to-severe active disease, CAS ≥3, NOSPECS ≥4, and disease duration under 3 months. The study left out patients who had uncontrolled infection, other autoimmune disease, pregnancy or lactation. Diagnostic assessment was based on clinical symptoms, serum thyroxine and TRAb, thyroid ultrasound and orbital computed tomography. Cells are PBMCs isolated from 10 ml of fresh blood.

Sequencing was carried out using blood. V gene TRBV25-1 combines with J gene TRBJ1-2; 9 nucleotides match TRBD1. This clonotype was obtained from a woman between 18 and 30 years old with Graves' ophthalmopathy. The CDR3 loop reads CASRNLGQGRDYGYTF. For the CDR3, the DNA is TGTGCCAGCAGGAACCTGGGACAGGGTAGAGACTATGGCTACACCTTC.